This T cell receptor (beta chain) was obtained from a study of graft-versus-host responses after intestinal transplantation. Produced via immunoSEQ multiplex PCR; TCRdb's table is partial and in-frame only. The data show about 82,000 clones, 91% seen once. In its sample, this clone was seen once. Its antigen is unknown. Trimming pared 0 bases from V and 3 bases from J, leaving 6 bases between. The CDR3 sequence is 13 residues long. The origin of this receptor is a human donor who received an intestinal transplant. V and J are TRBV23-1 and TRBJ2-7; D call uncertain. TRBV23-1 is classed as an ORF, of uncertain function. Sequences were derived from unstimulated CD4+ T cells sorted from spleen or lymph node cells, sampled before intestinal transplant. The CDR3: CASSQSRHYEQYF. The CDR3 DNA follows: TGCGCCAGCAGTCAATCGAGACACTACGAGCAGTACTTC.